These T cell receptor beta chains were read from a single sample in a study of blood T cell repertoires in COVID-19. TCRdb's copy holds only in-frame clones and misses some; the assay was immunoSEQ multiplex PCR. The sample lists around 480,000 clones; about 90% were seen once. Sample: PBMCs or T cells enriched from blood (not recorded which). These receptors all come from a woman under 30 who had recovered from COVID-19. Both conserved end residues are part of each CDR3. Each record gives: CDR3 protein, CDR3 DNA, D gene, clone size, CDR3 length, V gene, J gene. The D gene is left open where the match is weak. A row's size may be missing; if present it is once, few, many or a size class.

CDR3 protein: CASSLEGPRLSYEQYF
CDR3 DNA: TGCGCCAGCAGCTTGGAGGGGCCGCGCCTCTCCTACGAGCAGTACTTC
D gene: -
clone size: -
CDR3 length: 16
V gene: TRBV5-1
J gene: TRBJ2-7

CDR3 protein: CAISEGDLAKNIQYF
CDR3 DNA: TGTGCCATCAGTGAGGGGGACTTAGCCAAAAACATTCAGTACTTC
D gene: -
clone size: -
CDR3 length: 15
V gene: TRBV10-3
J gene: TRBJ2-4

CDR3 protein: CASSPAENYGYTF
CDR3 DNA: TGTGCCAGCAGCCCCGCCGAGAACTATGGCTACACCTTC
D gene: -
clone size: -
CDR3 length: 13
V gene: TRBV5-4
J gene: TRBJ1-2

CDR3 protein: CASSPAVGRTGTLHF
CDR3 DNA: TGCGCCAGCAGCCCGGCGGTGGGCAGGACGGGAACCCTCCACTTT
D gene: -
clone size: -
CDR3 length: 15
V gene: TRBV5-1
J gene: TRBJ1-6

CDR3 protein: CASAGDREAYEQYF
CDR3 DNA: TGTGCCAGCGCCGGGGACAGGGAGGCCTACGAGCAGTACTTC
D gene: TRBD1
clone size: -
CDR3 length: 14
V gene: TRBV6-5
J gene: TRBJ2-7

CDR3 protein: CASSYSRGSGYTF
CDR3 DNA: TGTGCCAGCAGTTACTCGAGAGGGAGCGGCTACACCTTC
D gene: -
clone size: -
CDR3 length: 13
V gene: TRBV6-2/TRBV6-3
J gene: TRBJ1-2

CDR3 protein: CASRDGGDNQPQHF
CDR3 DNA: TGTGCCAGCCGGGACGGGGGGGACAATCAGCCCCAGCATTTT
D gene: -
clone size: -
CDR3 length: 14
V gene: TRBV2
J gene: TRBJ1-5

CDR3 protein: CASSLDRGRKHF
CDR3 DNA: TGCGCCAGCAGCTTGGACAGGGGGCGGAAGCATTTT
D gene: TRBD1
clone size: -
CDR3 length: 12
V gene: TRBV5-1
J gene: TRBJ1-5

CDR3 protein: CASSSRVVNTEAFF
CDR3 DNA: TGTGCCAGCAGCTCCAGGGTCGTGAACACTGAAGCTTTCTTT
D gene: -
clone size: -
CDR3 length: 14
V gene: TRBV13
J gene: TRBJ1-1

CDR3 protein: CASSVGVFYNEQFF
CDR3 DNA: TGTGCCAGCAGCGTAGGAGTCTTCTACAATGAGCAGTTCTTC
D gene: -
clone size: -
CDR3 length: 14
V gene: TRBV9
J gene: TRBJ2-1

CDR3 protein: CASSFGGANTGELFF
CDR3 DNA: TGTGCCAGCAGCTTCGGGGGGGCGAACACCGGGGAGCTGTTTTTT
D gene: TRBD2
clone size: -
CDR3 length: 15
V gene: TRBV13
J gene: TRBJ2-2

CDR3 protein: CASIRGRVSGTEAFF
CDR3 DNA: TGTGCCAGCATCAGGGGGCGAGTAAGTGGGACTGAAGCTTTCTTT
D gene: TRBD1
clone size: -
CDR3 length: 15
V gene: TRBV2
J gene: TRBJ1-1

CDR3 protein: CASSLLFGDMSAEQYF
CDR3 DNA: TGCGCCAGCAGCTTGTTATTCGGGGACATGTCCGCCGAGCAGTACTTC
D gene: -
clone size: -
CDR3 length: 16
V gene: TRBV5-1
J gene: TRBJ2-7

CDR3 protein: CASSFEEDTQYF
CDR3 DNA: TGTGCCAGCAGCTTCGAGGAAGATACGCAGTATTTT
D gene: -
clone size: -
CDR3 length: 12
V gene: TRBV5-8
J gene: TRBJ2-3

CDR3 protein: CASSPTGGKNEQFF
CDR3 DNA: TGTGCCAGCAGTCCCACCGGGGGGAAGAATGAGCAGTTCTTC
D gene: TRBD2
clone size: once
CDR3 length: 14
V gene: TRBV2
J gene: TRBJ2-1

CDR3 protein: CASSLALAGGRDTQYF
CDR3 DNA: TGTGCCAGCAGCTTGGCCCTAGCGGGGGGGCGGGATACGCAGTATTTT
D gene: TRBD2
clone size: -
CDR3 length: 16
V gene: TRBV5-4
J gene: TRBJ2-3

CDR3 protein: CATRAGGTDTQYF
CDR3 DNA: TGTGCCACCAGGGCGGGGGGCACAGATACGCAGTATTTT
D gene: TRBD2
clone size: -
CDR3 length: 13
V gene: TRBV6-5
J gene: TRBJ2-3